This entry is about one T cell receptor beta chain. Its antigen is not identified. An end of the junction does not agree with germline; a read error may underlie this. The data were taken from a study of blood T cells in healthy people across ages. Overall study results and limits: Per million T cells, the diversity of TCR beta decreased roughly linearly as age advanced.

At least 5.5 micrograms of total RNA were extracted per sample. Next came a second PCR, run for about 6 to 12 cycles, which used a sample-barcoded 5' primer along with a J-beta primer mix. A single record per CDR3 protein comes from TCRdb applying MiXCR to the 5' RACE reads. Of around 1,800,000 distinct CDR3 sequences listed, about 39% were seen once; the top ten hold more than 20%. Germline CDR1 reads DFQATT; CDR2 reads SNEGSKA (reference sequence). This CDR3 spans 13 amino acids. The genes are TRBV20-1 and TRBJ1-1, with D unresolved. The sequenced material came from blood. This clonotype originated in a human donor in good health. CDR3: CSTRGWGNTEAFF. CDR3 sequence (DNA): TGCAGTACTAGAGGGTGGGGTAACACTGAAGCTTTCTTT.